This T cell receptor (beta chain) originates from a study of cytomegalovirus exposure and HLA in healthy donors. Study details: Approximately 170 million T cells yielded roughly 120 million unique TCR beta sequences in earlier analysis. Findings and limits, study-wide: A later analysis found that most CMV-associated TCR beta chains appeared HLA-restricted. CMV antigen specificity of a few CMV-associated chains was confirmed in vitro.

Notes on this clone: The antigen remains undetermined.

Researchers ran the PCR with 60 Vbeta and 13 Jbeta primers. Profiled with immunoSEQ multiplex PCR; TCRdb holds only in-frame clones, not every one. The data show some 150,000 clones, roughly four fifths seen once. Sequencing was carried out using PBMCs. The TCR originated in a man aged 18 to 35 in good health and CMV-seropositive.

DNA for the CDR3: TGTGCCAGCAGTTTATTTATATCTAAGCCGGGACACTGGAACACTGAAGCTTTCTTT. As protein: CASSLFISKPGHWNTEAFF. The gene calls are TRBV28 and TRBJ1-1; a weak D match, TRBD1 (6 bases). Trimming cost V 1 base and J 1 base, with 22 bases left between them. The CDR3 spans 19 residues. CDR1 MDHEN and CDR2 SYDVKM come from the germline V gene.